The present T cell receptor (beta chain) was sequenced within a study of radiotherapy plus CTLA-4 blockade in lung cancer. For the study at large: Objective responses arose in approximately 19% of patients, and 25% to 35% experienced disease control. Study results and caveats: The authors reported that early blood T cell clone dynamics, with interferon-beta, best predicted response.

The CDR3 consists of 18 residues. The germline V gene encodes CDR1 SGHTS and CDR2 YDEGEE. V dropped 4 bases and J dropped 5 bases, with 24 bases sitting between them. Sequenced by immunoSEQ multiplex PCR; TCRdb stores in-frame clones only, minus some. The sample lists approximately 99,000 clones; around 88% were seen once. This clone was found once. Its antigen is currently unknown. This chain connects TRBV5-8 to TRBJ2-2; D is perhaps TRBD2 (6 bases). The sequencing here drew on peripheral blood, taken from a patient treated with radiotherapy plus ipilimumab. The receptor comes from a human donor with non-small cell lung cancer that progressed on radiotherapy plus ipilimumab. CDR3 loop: CASSAGGGRPEGTGELFF. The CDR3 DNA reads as TGTGCCAGCAGCGCCGGAGGTGGGAGGCCCGAGGGAACCGGGGAGCTGTTTTTT. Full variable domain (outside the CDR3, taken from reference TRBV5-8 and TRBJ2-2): EAGVTQSPTHLIKTRGQQATLRCSPISGHTSVYWYQQALGLGLQFLLWYDEGEERNRGNFPPRFSGRQFPNYSSELNVNALELEDSALYLCASSAGGGRPEGTGELFFGEGSRLTVL.